The rows below give T cell receptor beta chains drawn from one sample of a study of TIL therapy for anti-PD-1-resistant metastatic lung cancer. This table comes from immunoSEQ multiplex PCR, and its TCRdb copy is limited to in-frame clones, with some not included. The sample contains about 100,000 clones, roughly 65% of which appear only once. Sequenced material: tumor tissue, taken at baseline. These receptors were obtained from a person aged 25-79 years with non-small cell lung cancer. The CDR3 runs from the conserved cysteine through the conserved F or W. Fields, in order: CDR3 length, V gene, clone size, J gene, CDR3 protein. Part of the rows lack a size; the others show once, few, many or a class for expanded clones.

14	TRBV28	-	TRBJ2-3	CASSLNRRTDTQYF
15	TRBV3-1/TRBV3-2	few	TRBJ2-5	CASSQDWEDEETQYF
17	TRBV21-1	-	TRBJ2-2	CASSKGEPGTGNGELFF
12	TRBV28	-	TRBJ1-5	CASRLPNQPQHF
13	TRBV27	large	TRBJ2-2	CATRGLNTGELFF
15	TRBV30	-	TRBJ1-5	CAWSADRGGNQPQHF
16	TRBV6-1	-	TRBJ1-3	CASSEGPRGSGNTIYF
16	TRBV24-1	-	TRBJ2-7	CATSDTRAGDWDEQYF
14	TRBV18	-	TRBJ1-4	CASSPVATNEKLFF
16	TRBV6-1	-	TRBJ2-5	CASSGGGTGSQETQYF
13	TRBV10-2	many	TRBJ1-6	CASVEGGNSPLHF
14	TRBV5-1	few	TRBJ2-5	CASSLGQAGETQYF
16	TRBV5-6	few	TRBJ2-7	CASSFQQGVKGYEQYF